This T cell receptor beta chain emerged from a study of cytomegalovirus exposure and HLA in healthy donors. Primers for the PCR totalled 60 Vbeta and 13 Jbeta. TCRdb's table, derived via immunoSEQ multiplex PCR, lists solely in-frame clones and lacks some. This sample has about 120,000 clones, with less than 75% found just once. Losses at the gene ends were 6 bases for V and 4 bases for J; bases not matched to a gene: 0. Germline assignment: CDR1 MNHEY and CDR2 SVGAGI. This CDR3 has 12 amino acids. This TCR came from a woman aged 40 to 55 in good health and CMV-seronegative. The rearrangement uses TRBV6-5 and TRBJ2-3; TRBD2 agrees at 8 bases. The sample taken for sequencing was PBMCs. CDR3 sequence: CASRTSADTQYF. The CDR3 nucleotides read TGTGCCAGCAGGACTAGCGCAGATACGCAGTATTTT.